The present entry profiles one T cell receptor (beta chain) with its context. Its antigen remains unknown. The CDR3 contains 12 residues. Trimming shortened V by 4 bases and J by 4 bases, and 8 bases separated the two germline ends. Germline CDR1 SGHDN, CDR2 FVKESK. This record comes from a study of response to subunit inactivated influenza vaccine. The study's findings and limits: Seasonal influenza vaccination, on each occasion, was suggested by the authors to recruit few new T cells.

TCRdb reanalysed the RT-PCR reads using MiXCR and keeps one entry per CDR3 protein. The repertoire holds 200,000 to 300,000 distinct CDR3 sequences, with 12% as singletons. The origin of this receptor is a man aged 45 to 65 who received an inactivated influenza vaccine. The sample in question was non-naive T cells sorted from PBMCs, obtained less than 15 days before vaccination. The chain uses TRBV14 and TRBJ2-7; no clear D gene. CDR3 DNA: TGTGCCAGCAGCCCCGGTTGGTACGAGCAGTACTTC. Its translation: CASSPGWYEQYF.